The 28 T cell receptor beta chains presented below share a single source sample, sequenced in a study of early stage breast cancer tumors. Some clones are missing from TCRdb's copy, which holds only in-frame ones; the method was immunoSEQ multiplex PCR. The profile shows tens of thousands of clones, 70% to 80% of them singletons. Sequences were obtained from blood. Receptors originate from a person in their twenties or thirties with breast cancer.

The V gene is TRBV4-1, the J gene TRBJ1-5; TRBD1 aligns across 9 bases. In germline, CDR1 is MGHRA, CDR2 YSYEKL. The CDR3 is made up of 17 amino acids. V was clipped by 1 base and J by 4 bases; unmatched bases: 8. The CDR3 is CASSQVGPGTGNQPQHF. The CDR3 DNA reads TGCGCCAGCAGCCAAGTGGGACCCGGGACAGGGAATCAGCCCCAGCATTTT.

This clone occurred once. This chain connects TRBV12-5 to TRBJ2-2, with 7 nucleotides matching TRBD2. The CDR3 has 16 amino acids. Per germline, CDR1 LGHNT and CDR2 FRNRAP. The junction had 12 bases not matched to a gene; V was cut back by 5 bases and J by 6 bases. CDR3 bases: TGTGCTAGTGGTGCCTCGGTACTAGCGACTGCCGGGGAGCTGTTTTTT. Amino acids: CASGASVLATAGELFF. Full variable domain (outside the CDR3, taken from reference TRBV12-5 and TRBJ2-2): DARVTQTPRHKVTEMGQEVTMRCQPILGHNTVFWYRQTMMQGLELLAYFRNRAPLDDSGMPKDRFSAEMPDATLATLKIQPSEPRDSAVYFCASGASVLATAGELFFGEGSRLTVL.

The genes are TRBV7-2 and TRBJ2-5; D is perhaps TRBD2 (5 bases). The V end was cut by 4 bases, the J end by 4 bases, with 13 bases between. The CDR3 has 14 amino acids. Germline V gene data show CDR1 as SGHTA and CDR2 as FQGNSA. The CDR3 DNA sequence: TGTGCCAGCAGCTCCCCTCGAGGGCGAGAGACCCAGTACTTC. Translating gives CASSSPRGRETQYF. The variable domain in full, completed from reference TRBV7-2 and TRBJ2-5, reads GAGVSQSPSNKVTEKGKDVELRCDPISGHTALYWYRQSLGQGLEFLIYFQGNSAPDKSGLPSDRFSAERTGGSVSTLTIQRTQQEDSAVYLCASSSPRGRETQYFGPGTRLLVL.

V and J are TRBV11-2 and TRBJ1-2; D might be TRBD1 (5 bases). The ends were cut back, 0 bases at V and 6 bases at J, with 14 bases in the middle. The CDR3 runs 15 residues. Per the germline V gene, CDR1 is SGHAT and CDR2 is FQNNGV. CDR3 sequence reads: CASSLDRSQGDGYTF. The CDR3, as DNA: TGTGCCAGCAGCTTAGATCGAAGTCAGGGTGATGGCTACACCTTC.

V gene TRBV2 combines with J gene TRBJ1-6; D is unclear. This CDR3 region has 17 residues. V lost 7 bases and J lost 0, with 16 bases in between. The germline CDR1 and CDR2 sequences are SNHLY and FYNNEI. In DNA, the CDR3 is TGTGCCAGCAACGTCGGACGCTTCAGCTCCTATAATTCACCCCTCCACTTT. This translates into CASNVGRFSSYNSPLHF. Full variable domain (remainder filled in from reference TRBV2 and TRBJ1-6): EPEVTQTPSHQVTQMGQEVILRCVPISNHLYFYWYRQILGQKVEFLVSFYNNEISEKSEIFDDQFSVERPDGSNFTLKIRSTKLEDSAMYFCASNVGRFSSYNSPLHFGNGTRLTVT.

J is TRBJ1-1 and V is TRBV11-2; perhaps TRBD1 as D (6 bases). This CDR3 has 12 amino acids. Germline V CDR1 and CDR2: SGHAT, FQNNGV. Between the trimmed V and J ends, which lost 7 bases and 4 bases, there was a span of 10 bases. The CDR3 DNA is TGTGCCAGCAAGAAACAGGGCACTGAAGCTTTCTTT. This codes for CASKKQGTEAFF. The full variable domain, completed using reference TRBV11-2 and TRBJ1-1, is EAGVAQSPRYKIIEKRQSVAFWCNPISGHATLYWYQQILGQGPKLLIQFQNNGVVDDSQLPKDRFSAERLKGVDSTLKIQPAKLEDSAVYLCASKKQGTEAFFGQGTRLTVV.

The gene calls are TRBV5-1 and TRBJ2-7; D possibly corresponds to TRBD1 (6 bases). The germline CDR1 and CDR2 sequences are SGHRS and YFSETQ. V was cut by 4 bases and J by 1 base, with 15 bases left in between. The CDR3 extends over 15 amino acids. CDR3 in DNA: TGCGCCAGCAGCAAGGGACAAATGAGGTCCTACGAGCAGTACTTC. Translating gives CASSKGQMRSYEQYF.

The chain has TRBV29-1 and TRBJ1-2, with D maybe TRBD1 (5 bases). Per germline, CDR1 SQVTM and CDR2 ANQGSEA. V lost 6 bases, J lost 2 bases, and 16 bases lay in between. CDR3 length equals 14 residues. CDR3 in DNA: TGCAGCGTAAACCCCGGGACGGTAAACTATGGCTACACCTTC. Translating it yields CSVNPGTVNYGYTF.

Many counts were recorded for this clone. This chain connects TRBV27 to TRBJ2-7; D is uncertain. The V end was cut by 5 bases, the J end by 4 bases, with 9 bases between. Germline V gene lookup returns CDR1 MNHEY and CDR2 SMNVEV (reference sequence). The CDR3 has 12 residues. The CDR3 is CASSTSSYEQYF. The DNA for the CDR3 is TGTGCCAGCAGTACCAGTTCGTACGAGCAGTACTTC.

V usage is TRBV14 and J usage is TRBJ2-2; 8 bases fit TRBD1. J lost 7 bases, V lost 3 bases, and 7 bases had no gene match. Germline CDR1 SGHDN, CDR2 FVKESK. There are 15 residues in the CDR3. The CDR3 coding sequence is TGTGCCAGCAGCCATTGGACAGGGCCGGGCGGGGAGCTGTTTTTT. Its protein is CASSHWTGPGGELFF.

This CDR3 reads CASSGFSYEQYF. DNA of the CDR3: TGTGCCAGCAGTGGGTTCTCCTACGAGCAGTACTTC. V usage is TRBV2 and J usage is TRBJ2-7; D gene ambiguous. CDR3 length equals 12 residues. CDR1 SNHLY and CDR2 FYNNEI come from the germline V gene. With 4 bases removed from V and 0 bases from J, the gap between germline ends came to 4 bases.

This clone was seen a few times. The CDR3 reads CASSIPRQGLGGEKLFF. The CDR3 coding sequence is TGTGCCAGTAGTATCCCCCGACAGGGCCTAGGGGGTGAAAAACTGTTTTTT. The chain links TRBV19 to TRBJ1-4, with 7 bases that match TRBD1. With V trimmed by 3 bases and J by 7 bases, 14 bases remained unmatched. This CDR3 spans 17 amino acids. Germline CDR1 is LNHDA and CDR2 is SQIVND (reference sequence). Complete variable domain (other parts from reference TRBV19 and TRBJ1-4): DGGITQSPKYLFRKEGQNVTLSCEQNLNHDAMYWYRQDPGQGLRLIYYSQIVNDFQKGDIAEGYSVSREKKESFPLTVTSAQKNPTAFYLCASSIPRQGLGGEKLFFGSGTQLSVL.

Regarding this clone: Distinct nucleotide sequences in the sample also encode this CDR3. The chain combines TRBV11-2 with TRBJ2-7; D perhaps matches TRBD1 (5 bases). Germline CDR1 is SGHAT and CDR2 is FQNNGV. V was trimmed by 5 bases and J by 5 bases, leaving 19 bases between them. CDR3 length: 15 amino acids. The CDR3 coding sequence is TGTGCCAGCAGCGCTACCTCAGGGTTCGCCCACGAGCAGTACTTC. It is translated as CASSATSGFAHEQYF.

The chain joins TRBV5-1 to TRBJ2-1; tentatively, D is TRBD2 (6 bases). Germline V gene lookup returns CDR1 SGHRS and CDR2 YFSETQ. The CDR3 length is 17 residues. The germline V and J ends were trimmed by 3 bases and 6 bases, with 22 bases remaining between them. The CDR3 protein is CASSSQSLGGLSNEQFF. The DNA for the CDR3 is TGCGCCAGCAGCTCCCAGTCCTTGGGCGGACTAAGCAATGAGCAGTTCTTC.

The chain links TRBV6-5 to TRBJ2-3; weak D call: TRBD2 (6 bases). The germline CDR1 and CDR2 sequences are MNHEY and SVGAGI. Trimming removed 0 bases at V and 4 bases at J, with 11 bases between. The CDR3 covers 15 residues. The CDR3 sequence: CASSYSAGRPDTQYF. CDR3 in DNA: TGTGCCAGCAGTTACTCGGCGGGGCGGCCAGATACGCAGTATTTT.

The rearrangement links TRBV5-6 to TRBJ2-2; perhaps TRBD1 as D (5 bases). Between the trimmed V and J ends, which lost 0 bases and 6 bases, there was a span of 9 bases. Germline V gene lookup returns CDR1 SGHDT and CDR2 YYEEEE. The CDR3 runs to 14 residues. CDR3 sequence reads: CASSLDVGAGELFF. The DNA for the CDR3 is TGTGCCAGCAGCTTGGATGTAGGGGCCGGGGAGCTGTTTTTT.

This chain connects TRBV18 to TRBJ1-3; 7 bases fit TRBD1. Trimming took 1 base from V and 12 from J; bases not matched to a gene: 6. The CDR3 consists of 13 residues. CDR1 and CDR2 (germline): KGHSH, LQKENI. The CDR3: CASSPLTRTGIYF. CDR3 nucleotides: TGTGCCAGCTCACCACTAACCCGGACAGGCATATATTTT.

This chain connects TRBV6-1 to TRBJ1-4; 8 nucleotides match TRBD1. Germline values: CDR1 MNHNS, CDR2 SASEGT. The CDR3 covers 13 residues. Germline trimming cut 6 bases from V and 8 bases from J; bases unmatched to any gene: 5. DNA of the CDR3: TGTGCCAGCAGACCCGGACAGGGCGAAAAACTGTTTTTT. This encodes CASRPGQGEKLFF.

This chain joins TRBV4-3 and TRBJ1-5; unclear D gene. CDR1 is LGHNA, CDR2 YSLEER, per germline. With 1 base removed from V and 0 bases from J, the gap between germline ends came to 7 bases. The CDR3 spans 15 residues. The CDR3 protein is CASSQALYSNQPQHF. The DNA of the CDR3 is TGCGCCAGCAGCCAAGCATTGTATAGCAATCAGCCCCAGCATTTT.

The sample holds one count of this clone. This sequence joins TRBV5-4 and TRBJ2-3, with 12 bases aligning to TRBD2. Germline CDR1 is SGHNT and CDR2 is YYREEE (reference sequence). The CDR3 has 15 residues. Trimming at V came to 0 bases and at J to 4 bases, leaving 0 bases not matched to a gene. The CDR3 region is CASSLGLAGADTQYF. The CDR3 bases are TGTGCCAGCAGCTTGGGACTAGCGGGAGCAGATACGCAGTATTTT.

The genes are TRBV29-1 and TRBJ2-1; D is possibly TRBD2 (5 bases). Deletions cut 7 bases from V and 5 bases from J, with 18 bases between. The germline CDR1 and CDR2 sequences are SQVTM and ANQGSEA. The CDR3 has 14 amino acids. CDR3 sequence reads: CSAGVAGTHNEQFF. CDR3 coding DNA: TGCAGCGCTGGGGTCGCGGGCACTCACAATGAGCAGTTCTTC.

The J gene is TRBJ1-3, the V gene TRBV9; 7 nucleotides line up with TRBD1. The CDR3 runs to 19 residues. Germline V gene lookup returns CDR1 SGDLS and CDR2 YYNGEE. V gave up 2 bases and J gave up 0 bases; unmatched junction bases: 14. CDR3 bases: TGTGCCAGCAGCGTTTTATCTCTTCAGACAGGGAGCTCTGGAAACACCATATATTTT. This translates into CASSVLSLQTGSSGNTIYF. The full variable domain, completed using reference TRBV9 and TRBJ1-3, is DSGVTQTPKHLITATGQRVTLRCSPRSGDLSVYWYQQSLDQGLQFLIQYYNGEERAKGNILERFSAQQFPDLHSELNLSSLELGDSALYFCASSVLSLQTGSSGNTIYFGEGSWLTVV.

This clone was counted a single time. The V and J genes are TRBV4-3 and TRBJ2-6; TRBD1 matches at 8 bases. J was trimmed by 1 base and V by 1 base; bases with no gene match: 6. The CDR3 is made up of 18 amino acids. The germline gives CDR1 LGHNA, CDR2 YSLEER. CDR3: CASSQGDRLRSGANVLTF. In DNA form, the CDR3 reads TGCGCCAGCAGCCAAGGGGACAGGCTGAGGTCTGGGGCCAACGTCCTGACTTTC.

The V call is TRBV7-9, the J call TRBJ1-2; no clear D. This CDR3 has 15 amino acids. Germline-derived CDR1 and CDR2 are SEHNR and FQNEAQ (reference sequence). The V end lost 1 base, the J end lost 4 bases, and 13 bases lay between the germline ends. In DNA, the CDR3 is TGTGCCAGCAGCTTAGTTCCAATGGAAGGCTATGGCTACACCTTC. Residues: CASSLVPMEGYGYTF.

The CDR3 bases are TGTGCCAGCATGGGGGGAGGGCCCAACGAGCAGTACTTC. Its translation is CASMGGGPNEQYF. The chain uses TRBV27 and TRBJ2-7; 7 nucleotides align to TRBD2. Trimming removed 7 bases from V and 5 bases from J; junction bases left unmatched: 8. CDR1 MNHEY and CDR2 SMNVEV come from the germline V gene (reference sequence). The CDR3 has 13 amino acids.

The rearrangement uses TRBV5-1 and TRBJ1-2; D is possibly TRBD1 (5 bases). V lost 4 bases, J lost 2 bases, and 18 bases lay in between. CDR1 SGHRS and CDR2 YFSETQ come from the germline V gene. The CDR3 has 16 residues. The CDR3 DNA reads as TGCGCCAGCAGCCGTTCTCGTGGGGCTGGCAACTATGGCTACACCTTC. As protein: CASSRSRGAGNYGYTF.

V usage is TRBV27 and J usage is TRBJ1-1, with 9 nucleotides matching TRBD1. Germline V lookup: CDR1 MNHEY, CDR2 SMNVEV (reference sequence). V gave up 2 bases and J gave up 4 bases; unmatched junction bases: 2. The CDR3 spans 14 residues. The chain's CDR3 is CASSLGTGFTEAFF. The DNA of the CDR3 is TGTGCCAGCAGTTTAGGGACAGGGTTCACTGAAGCTTTCTTT.

This clone occurred once. V usage is TRBV6-6 and J usage is TRBJ2-2; D is unresolved. Trimming stripped 7 bases from V and 3 bases from J, with 9 bases between. The CDR3 has 13 amino acids. Germline loops: CDR1 MNHNY, CDR2 SVGAGI (reference sequence). The CDR3 reads CASNQFYTGELFF. CDR3 sequence (DNA): TGTGCCAGCAACCAGTTCTACACCGGGGAGCTGTTTTTT.